The clone carrying this T cell receptor beta chain has a handful of counts. The data are from a study of beta chain features in type 1 diabetes. The sequenced template was cDNA made from the entire isolated RNA. The data were produced by immunoSEQ multiplex PCR, yet TCRdb's version contains in-frame clones alone and is incomplete. The data hold approximately 170,000 clones, with just over 9% observed a single time. Sequencing used central memory CD4+ T cells from blood. This TCR was recovered from a young woman in good health.

In nucleotides, the CDR3 is TGTGCCAGCAGCCAAGTATTAGGGGATGGCTACACCTTC. Protein sequence: CASSQVLGDGYTF. The rearrangement uses TRBV4-2 and TRBJ1-2, with a possible D match to TRBD1 (5 bases). The V end was cut by 1 base, the J end by 6 bases, with 9 bases between. The CDR3 extends over 13 amino acids. Germline CDR1 is LGHNA and CDR2 is YNFKEQ.